The next 31 T cell receptor beta chains were all read from a single sample in a study of T cells expressing NK-cell markers. Reprocessing the 5' RACE reads, TCRdb reports a single entry for every CDR3 protein and omits DNA. The sample is made up of about 150,000 distinct CDR3 sequences, and the top ten hold more than 35% of it. Sequenced sample: blood T cells: a sorted CD56 or NKG2C T cell subset, CD4+ or CD8+ T cells, or bulk PBMC T cells (not recorded which). These receptors all stem from a woman between 45 and 65 years old in good health.

J is TRBJ2-2 and V is TRBV24-1; the D call from TCRdb, TRBD1, cannot be confirmed without DNA. CDR1 and CDR2 (germline): KGHDR, SFDVKD. CDR3 length: 18 residues. This CDR3 is CATSDRGQSYSFHGELFF.

The chain couples TRBV7-2 to TRBJ1-1. The CDR3 is 13 amino acids. The V gene's germline CDR1 is SGHTA and CDR2 FQGNSA. CDR3: CASSPDVGIEAFF.

J is TRBJ1-1 and V is TRBV20-1; TCRdb gives TRBD1 as the D gene, but with no DNA this cannot be confirmed. CDR3 length: 14 residues. Germline V gene lookup returns CDR1 DFQATT and CDR2 SNEGSKA (reference sequence). The CDR3 protein is CSALQGGSHTEAFF.

V gene TRBV7-9 combines with J gene TRBJ2-3; checking the TCRdb D call of TRBD1 is not possible without DNA. CDR1 is SEHNR, CDR2 FQNEAQ, per germline (reference sequence). This CDR3 has 15 amino acids. CDR3 protein: CASSSQSGNTDTQYF.

The rearrangement uses TRBV6-1 and TRBJ2-2; the D call of TRBD2 rests on TCRdb alone, since no DNA is present to check it. Per the germline V gene, CDR1 is MNHNS and CDR2 is SASEGT. The CDR3 extends over 14 amino acids. The CDR3 loop is CASSEPAEGGELFF.

CDR3 sequence reads: CASSLGSGNAFF. The chain has TRBV7-6 and TRBJ1-1. The CDR3 spans 12 residues. Germline CDR1 reads SGHVS; CDR2 reads FNYEAQ. The full variable domain, with the rest looked up from reference TRBV7-6 and TRBJ1-1, is GAGVSQSPRYKVTKRGQDVALRCDPISGHVSLYWYRQALGQGPEFLTYFNYEAQQDKSGLPNDRFSAERPEGSISTLTIQRTEQRDSAMYRCASSLGSGNAFFGQGTRLTVV.

This CDR3 is CASSLANRHEQFF. The chain links TRBV7-9 to TRBJ2-1; without DNA, the TCRdb call of TRBD1 cannot be checked. Germline CDR1 and CDR2: SEHNR and FQNEAQ (reference sequence). CDR3 length: 13 residues.

V gene TRBV27 combines with J gene TRBJ2-7; TCRdb reports TRBD2, a call that lacks DNA to check it against. The germline V gene has CDR1 MNHEY and CDR2 SMNVEV (reference sequence). The CDR3 totals 16 residues. CDR3 sequence reads: CASSSGLAGEGYEQYF.

The chain is built from TRBV11-3 and TRBJ2-3; TCRdb lists TRBD1, though no DNA is available to test this call. Germline V gives CDR1 SGHNT, CDR2 YENEEA. This CDR3 is 15 amino acids long. The CDR3 region is CASSKPGGITDTQYF.

The rearrangement links TRBV12-3 or TRBV12-4 to TRBJ2-7; without DNA, the TCRdb call of TRBD2 cannot be checked. The CDR3 spans 14 residues. CDR3 sequence: CASSLEGRRWEQYF.

The chain is built from TRBV29-1 and TRBJ2-2. CDR3 length: 11 residues. From germline, CDR1 is SQVTM and CDR2 ANQGSEA. CDR3 in amino acids: CSVPLTGELFF.

The chain recombines TRBV4-1 with TRBJ2-6; TCRdb picks TRBD1, but there is no DNA to check that call. The length of the CDR3 is 15 residues. The germline V gene encodes CDR1 MGHRA and CDR2 YSYEKL. The chain's CDR3 is CASSQSPGVGNVLTF.

The chain links TRBV12-3 or TRBV12-4 to TRBJ2-3; no DNA is available, so the TRBD2 call from TCRdb remains unchecked. The CDR3 is 15 residues long. The CDR3 sequence: CASSLSLGEVDTQYF.

The CDR3 loop is CASSYAGSGNTIYF. V usage is TRBV6-5 and J usage is TRBJ1-3. The length of the CDR3 is 14 residues. CDR1 and CDR2 (germline): MNHEY, SVGAGI.

The chain links TRBV10-3 to TRBJ2-5; TCRdb lists TRBD2, though no DNA is available to test this call. The germline CDR1 and CDR2 sequences are ENHRY and SYGVKD. CDR3 length: 15 residues. Here the CDR3 reads CAISPAGGLQETQYF.

The rearrangement links TRBV12-3 or TRBV12-4 to TRBJ2-7; TCRdb calls TRBD1, which cannot be checked without DNA. The CDR3 extends over 14 amino acids. CDR3 region: CASSVGQGAYEQYF.

The rearrangement links TRBV27 to TRBJ2-3; TCRdb's D call, TRBD1, is unchecked because there is no DNA. Per the germline V gene, CDR1 is MNHEY and CDR2 is SMNVEV (reference sequence). The CDR3 has 16 amino acids. The CDR3 is CASTRGGEWGTDTQYF.

The CDR3: CASSEGPEYEQYF. The chain has TRBV9 and TRBJ2-7; the TCRdb call, TRBD2, lacks DNA for checking. This CDR3 spans 13 amino acids. Germline CDR1 is SGDLS and CDR2 is YYNGEE.

The rearrangement joins TRBV14 to TRBJ2-1. Germline loops: CDR1 SGHDN, CDR2 FVKESK. The CDR3 has 12 amino acids. The CDR3 spells CASSPNLDEQFF. The whole variable domain, remainder taken from reference TRBV14 and TRBJ2-1, is EAGVTQFPSHSVIEKGQTVTLRCDPISGHDNLYWYRRVMGKEIKFLLHFVKESKQDESGMPNNRFLAERTGGTYSTLKVQPAELEDSGVYFCASSPNLDEQFFGPGTRLTVL.

This rearrangement joins TRBV4-1 to TRBJ2-7; the D call from TCRdb, TRBD2, cannot be confirmed without DNA. CDR1 and CDR2 from the germline V gene are MGHRA and YSYEKL. This CDR3 has 15 amino acids. CDR3: CASSHPGLVSYEQYF.

The rearrangement uses TRBV7-9 and TRBJ2-7; TCRdb's D call of TRBD2 is untestable without DNA. There are 16 residues in the CDR3. The germline V gene has CDR1 SEHNR and CDR2 FQNEAQ (reference sequence). The chain's CDR3 is CASSLPQGSGTYEQYF. The full variable domain, its missing parts supplied by reference TRBV7-9 and TRBJ2-7, is DTGVSQNPRHKITKRGQNVTFRCDPISEHNRLYWYRQTLGQGPEFLTYFQNEAQLEKSRLLSDRFSAERPKGSFSTLEIQRTEQGDSAMYLCASSLPQGSGTYEQYFGPGTRLTVT.

This chain links TRBV12-3 or TRBV12-4 with TRBJ2-4; as DNA is missing, the TRBD2 call by TCRdb cannot be tested. The CDR3 covers 15 residues. This CDR3 reads CASSLGAGFKNIQYF.

J is TRBJ2-7 and V is TRBV20-1. Germline V CDR1 and CDR2: DFQATT, SNEGSKA (reference sequence). There are 15 residues in the CDR3. The CDR3 loop reads CSARSRASLSYEQYF.

This chain joins TRBV20-1 and TRBJ2-7. CDR1 and CDR2 (germline): DFQATT, SNEGSKA (reference sequence). The CDR3 has 13 residues. The CDR3 is CSASTGIRREQYF.

The chain links TRBV5-1 to TRBJ2-7; TCRdb's D gene call, TRBD2, goes unchecked for lack of DNA. The CDR3 covers 13 residues. Germline V CDR1 and CDR2: SGHRS, YFSETQ. This CDR3 reads CASSSGTSDEQYF.

CDR3 amino acids: CASSHWTDSNQPQHF. The chain employs TRBV12-3 or TRBV12-4 and TRBJ1-5; without DNA, the TCRdb call of TRBD1 cannot be checked. This CDR3 is built from 15 residues.

V is TRBV10-3 and J is TRBJ2-1; as DNA is missing, the TRBD1 call by TCRdb cannot be tested. This CDR3 contains 16 residues. Germline V CDR1 and CDR2: ENHRY, SYGVKD. Here the CDR3 reads CAISETGGIAYNEQFF.

The CDR3 region is CASSLTGSEQFF. The rearrangement joins TRBV12-3 or TRBV12-4 to TRBJ2-1; the TCRdb D gene call, TRBD1, has no DNA to confirm it. CDR3 length equals 12 residues.

The V gene is TRBV7-9, the J gene TRBJ2-7. CDR3 length equals 15 residues. The germline V gene encodes CDR1 SEHNR and CDR2 FQNEAQ (reference sequence). CDR3 in amino acids: CASRPWQGSSYEQYF. Full variable domain (outside the CDR3, taken from reference TRBV7-9 and TRBJ2-7): DTGVSQNPRHKITKRGQNVTFRCDPISEHNRLYWYRQTLGQGPEFLTYFQNEAQLEKSRLLSDRFSAERPKGSFSTLEIQRTEQGDSAMYLCASRPWQGSSYEQYFGPGTRLTVT.

The V and J genes are TRBV14 and TRBJ2-2; as DNA is missing, the TRBD2 call by TCRdb cannot be tested. Looked up from germline, CDR1 is SGHDN and CDR2 is FVKESK. The CDR3 is 17 amino acids. The CDR3 here is CASSQGRAGEVTGELFF. Using reference TRBV14 and TRBJ2-2 for the parts outside the CDR3, the full variable domain is EAGVTQFPSHSVIEKGQTVTLRCDPISGHDNLYWYRRVMGKEIKFLLHFVKESKQDESGMPNNRFLAERTGGTYSTLKVQPAELEDSGVYFCASSQGRAGEVTGELFFGEGSRLTVL.

The chain has TRBV4-2 and TRBJ2-2; TCRdb indicates TRBD2, and absent DNA this call remains unverified. This CDR3 has 15 residues. Germline CDR1 is LGHNA and CDR2 is YNFKEQ. This CDR3 reads CASSHWAASGGELFF.